This T cell receptor beta chain was observed in a study of early T cells in non-severe SARS-CoV-2 infection. The overall study: Unpaired chains resulted from sequencing bulk RNA of unsorted whole blood.

CDR3 length: 15 residues. V gave up 6 bases and J gave up 1 base, with 10 bases separating them. Germline assignment: CDR1 MNHEY and CDR2 SVGAGI. Individual cDNA molecules were tagged with unique molecular identifiers, the study reported. TCRdb reprocessed the 5' RACE reads via MiXCR and lists one record per CDR3 protein. The table has 80,000 or so distinct CDR3 sequences, around an eighth seen once. This clonotype was recorded many times. The gene calls are TRBV6-5 and TRBJ2-6, with D maybe TRBD1 (6 bases). This clonotype was obtained from an adult who was a healthcare worker with PCR-confirmed SARS-CoV-2 infection or an uninfected control (not recorded which). The sample taken for sequencing was whole blood. The CDR3 region has the DNA TGTGCCAGCAGAGAACAGGGTTCTGGGGCCAACGTCCTGACTTTC. Translated: CASREQGSGANVLTF.